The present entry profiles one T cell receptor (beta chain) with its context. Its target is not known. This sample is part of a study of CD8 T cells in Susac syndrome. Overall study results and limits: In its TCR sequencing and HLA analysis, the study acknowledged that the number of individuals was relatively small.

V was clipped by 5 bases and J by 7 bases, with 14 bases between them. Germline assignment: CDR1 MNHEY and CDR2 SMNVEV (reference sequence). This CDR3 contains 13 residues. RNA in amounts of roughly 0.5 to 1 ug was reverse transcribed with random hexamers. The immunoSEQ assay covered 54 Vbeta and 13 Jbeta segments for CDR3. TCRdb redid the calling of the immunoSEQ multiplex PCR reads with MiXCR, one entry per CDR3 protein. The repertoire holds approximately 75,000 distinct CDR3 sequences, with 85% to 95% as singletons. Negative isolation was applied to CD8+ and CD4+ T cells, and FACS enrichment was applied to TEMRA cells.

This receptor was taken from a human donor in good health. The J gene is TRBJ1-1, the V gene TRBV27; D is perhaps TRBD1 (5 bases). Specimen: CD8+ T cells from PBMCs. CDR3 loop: CASSPRGQGEAFF. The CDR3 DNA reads TGTGCCAGCAGTCCGAGGGGTCAGGGTGAAGCTTTCTTT.